One sample yielded the 14 T cell receptor beta chains listed below, sequenced in a study of T cell repertoires in cytomegalovirus infection. No cognate antigen is known for these TCRs. MiXCR, applied by TCRdb to the reads, yields one record per CDR3 protein. The sample comprises 45,000 to 55,000 distinct CDR3 sequences, about a fifth of which are singletons, and 70% to 90% rests with the top ten. This specimen was CD8+ T cells from cultured PBMCs, taken from culture after CMV antigen stimulation. The receptors come from a human donor in good health (CMV status not recorded). Some clones in this sample may be carry-over from other donors' samples.

This clonotype has more than one count but fewer than ten. J is TRBJ1-1 and V is TRBV6-2 or TRBV6-3, with TRBD1 as a possible D gene (6 bases). The CDR3 has 13 residues. V dropped 0 bases and J dropped 6 bases, with 8 bases sitting between them. The germline V gene has CDR1 MNHEY and CDR2 SVGEGT. As DNA, the CDR3 is TGTGCCAGCAGTTACTCGGCAGGGGCTGAAGCTTTCTTT. Residues: CASSYSAGAEAFF.

The chain is built from TRBV6-2 or TRBV6-3 and TRBJ2-7; D gene unclear. CDR1 MNHEY and CDR2 SVGEGT come from the germline V gene. V lost 4 bases and J lost 3, with 10 bases in between. This CDR3 contains 13 residues. CDR3 nucleotide sequence: TGTGCCAGCAGTTCGACTGAGTACTACGAGCAGTACTTC. It codes for CASSSTEYYEQYF.

This clonotype was recorded a few times. The chain is built from TRBV12-3 or TRBV12-4 and TRBJ2-1; either TRBD1 or TRBD2 may fit D (5 bases each). The CDR3 loop spans 13 amino acids. Trimming took 5 bases from V and 6 from J, leaving 11 bases between them. CDR3 sequence (DNA): TGTGCCAGCAGTACGGGGCGGCTCAATGAGCAGTTCTTC. Residues: CASSTGRLNEQFF.

This clonotype was seen repeatedly, ten times or more. V gene TRBV6-1 combines with J gene TRBJ1-3; 10 nucleotides line up with TRBD1. The CDR3 contains 16 residues. V was pared by 6 bases and J by 2 bases, with 7 bases of the junction left unmatched. The germline gives CDR1 MNHNS, CDR2 SASEGT. The CDR3 coding sequence is TGTGCCAGCAGCTCTGGGACAGGGGAGGCTGGAAACACCATATATTTT. Translation gives CASSSGTGEAGNTIYF.

Only a few counts were recorded for this clonotype. The chain joins TRBV12-3 or TRBV12-4 to TRBJ1-1; D is ambiguous. The CDR3 totals 13 residues. V was clipped by 3 bases and J by 5 bases, with 10 bases between them. CDR3 in amino acids: CASSFPSETEAFF. CDR3 coding DNA: TGTGCCAGCAGTTTTCCGTCAGAAACTGAAGCTTTCTTT.

This chain links TRBV7-9 with TRBJ2-7, with D possibly being TRBD2 (6 bases). The V gene's germline CDR1 is SEHNR and CDR2 FQNEAQ (reference sequence). The CDR3 totals 13 residues. V gave up 2 bases and J gave up 4 bases, with 9 bases separating them. The CDR3 DNA reads as TGTGCCAGCAGCTTAAGCGGGCTTTACGAGCAGTACTTC. It is translated as CASSLSGLYEQYF.

As regards this clonotype: This clone may be a read error of a much larger clone one base away. CDR3 nucleotide sequence: TGTGCCAGCAGTTTTGGGATAGATGGACTGAATTCACCCCTCCACTTT. This encodes CASSFGIDGLNSPLHF. The V and J genes are TRBV6-6 and TRBJ1-6, with D unresolved. Deletions cut 4 bases from V and 7 bases from J, with 17 bases between. This CDR3 is 16 amino acids long. Germline CDR1 and CDR2: MNHNY and SVGAGI (reference sequence).

This clonotype has only a few counts. The chain uses TRBV6-6 and TRBJ2-6; 7 bases fit TRBD1. V shed 6 bases, J shed 0 bases, and the junction held 8 bases outside the gene matches. This CDR3 spans 17 amino acids. Germline loops: CDR1 MNHNY, CDR2 SVGAGI (reference sequence). The DNA of the CDR3 is TGTGCCAGCAGCCCGGACAGGAGTAACTCTGGGGCCAACGTCCTGACTTTC. Translating gives CASSPDRSNSGANVLTF.

This chain joins TRBV29-1 and TRBJ2-1; D gene ambiguous. The length of the CDR3 is 8 residues. V lost 6 bases and J lost 9, with 3 bases in between. The V gene's germline CDR1 is SQVTM and CDR2 ANQGSEA. The CDR3 protein is CSVAEQFF. The DNA of the CDR3 is TGCAGCGTCGCTGAGCAGTTCTTC.

V gene TRBV10-3 combines with J gene TRBJ2-7, with 7 bases that match TRBD1. With V trimmed by 5 bases and J by 1 base, 8 bases remained unmatched. Germline V lookup: CDR1 ENHRY, CDR2 SYGVKD. The CDR3 covers 15 residues. CDR3: CAISSSGTASYEQYF. The DNA of the CDR3 is TGTGCCATCAGTTCCTCCGGGACAGCTTCCTACGAGCAGTACTTC.

This clonotype was observed a few times. V gene TRBV12-3 or TRBV12-4 combines with J gene TRBJ1-1, with 7 bases matching TRBD1. Trimming took 7 bases from V and 6 from J; bases not matched to a gene: 8. This CDR3 is built from 13 residues. CDR3 amino acids: CASIPTGTAEAFF. The CDR3, as DNA: TGTGCCAGCATCCCGACAGGGACGGCTGAAGCTTTCTTT.

This clonotype was observed a few times. The V call is TRBV19, the J call TRBJ1-2; D may be TRBD1 (5 bases). Germline V gene lookup returns CDR1 LNHDA and CDR2 SQIVND (reference sequence). CDR3 size: 14 residues. Trimming removed 4 bases from V and 2 bases from J, with 11 bases in between. The CDR3 region has the DNA TGTGCCAGTAGTAACTTCCGGGACAACTATGGCTACACCTTC. Translating it yields CASSNFRDNYGYTF.

The chain joins TRBV12-3 or TRBV12-4 to TRBJ2-2; D is unresolved. CDR3 length: 12 residues. V lost 4 bases and J lost 9, with 9 bases in between. The CDR3 nucleotides are TGTGCCAGCAGTTCCCGTGTTTGGGAGCTGTTTTTT. This encodes CASSSRVWELFF.

The chain couples TRBV7-9 to TRBJ1-2; no firm D call. Trimming removed 5 bases at V and 7 bases at J, with 11 bases between. Germline CDR1 SEHNR, CDR2 FQNEAQ (reference sequence). The CDR3 runs to 12 residues. The CDR3 DNA is TGTGCCAGCAGCCCCCCCAGGCGTGGCTACACCTTC. It specifies CASSPPRRGYTF.